Listed here are 26 T cell receptor beta chains from one sample, sequenced in a study of blood T cell repertoires in COVID-19. Profiled with immunoSEQ multiplex PCR; TCRdb holds only in-frame clones, not every one. The sample consists of 200,000 to 300,000 clones, 85% of them appearing once. Sequencing was performed on PBMCs or T cells enriched from blood (not recorded which). The receptors were gathered from a woman aged 45-65 years with acute COVID-19.

The chain joins TRBV11-3 to TRBJ2-2, with 7 bases matching TRBD1. V dropped 4 bases and J dropped 1; count of bases not matched to a gene: 9. Germline V CDR1 and CDR2: SGHNT, YENEEA. CDR3 length: 17 amino acids. The CDR3 spells CASSSRQGRLNTGELFF. The CDR3 region has the DNA TGTGCCAGCAGCTCCAGACAGGGTCGGCTGAACACCGGGGAGCTGTTTTTT.

The rearrangement links TRBV27 to TRBJ1-6; D might be TRBD1 (6 bases). Per germline, CDR1 MNHEY and CDR2 SMNVEV (reference sequence). Trimming shortened V by 3 bases and J by 7 bases, and 10 bases separated the two germline ends. The CDR3 is 14 residues long. CDR3 sequence (DNA): TGTGCCAGCAGTTTCCAGGGGACCAATTCACCCCTCCACTTT. It specifies CASSFQGTNSPLHF.

The rearrangement joins TRBV5-1 to TRBJ1-2; no definite D call. This CDR3 is built from 17 residues. V lost 0 bases, J lost 2 bases, and 17 bases lay in between. Germline V gene data show CDR1 as SGHRS and CDR2 as YFSETQ. This chain's CDR3 is CASSLGTAGIGNYGYTF. CDR3 nucleotides: TGCGCCAGCAGCTTGGGGACCGCGGGGATTGGGAACTATGGCTACACCTTC.

This chain joins TRBV9 and TRBJ1-1; 7 nucleotides align to TRBD1. Germline V gene data show CDR1 as SGDLS and CDR2 as YYNGEE. The CDR3 consists of 17 residues. Unmatched junction bases numbered 9, after V lost 0 bases and J lost 1 base. This CDR3 is CASSVGGQESRNTEAFF. In DNA, the CDR3 is TGTGCCAGCAGCGTAGGCGGACAGGAGAGTAGGAACACTGAAGCTTTCTTT.

This clone has a handful of counts. The chain couples TRBV7-2 to TRBJ2-7, with D unclear. The V gene lost 3 bases and the J gene lost 0 bases, with 9 bases spanning the gap. This CDR3 is 14 amino acids long. The germline V gene encodes CDR1 SGHTA and CDR2 FQGNSA. In nucleotides, the CDR3 is TGTGCCAGCAGCTTGTCGAGCTTCTCCTACGAGCAGTACTTC. Amino acids: CASSLSSFSYEQYF.

The chain uses TRBV7-3 and TRBJ1-2; D ambiguous. This CDR3 comprises 13 residues. The germline V gene has CDR1 SGHTA and CDR2 FQGTGA. Trimming took off 4 bases at V and 4 bases at J, with 10 bases between the two ends. CDR3 amino acids: CASSYDGVYGYTF. The CDR3 nucleotides are TGTGCCAGCAGCTACGACGGGGTCTATGGCTACACCTTC. The whole variable domain, remainder taken from reference TRBV7-3 and TRBJ1-2, is GAGVSQTPSNKVTEKGKYVELRCDPISGHTALYWYRQSLGQGPEFLIYFQGTGAADDSGLPNDRFFAVRPEGSVSTLKIQRTERGDSAVYLCASSYDGVYGYTFGSGTRLTVV.

The V gene is TRBV11-2, the J gene TRBJ2-1, with D possibly matching TRBD1 (6 bases). Trimming left V 2 bases short and J 1 base short, with 9 bases between. Germline assignment: CDR1 SGHAT and CDR2 FQNNGV. The CDR3 length is 15 residues. The CDR3 loop is CASSLLGASYNEQFF. In DNA, the CDR3 is TGTGCCAGCAGCTTACTGGGGGCTTCCTACAATGAGCAGTTCTTC.

V is TRBV27 and J is TRBJ2-7; TRBD1 matches at 11 bases. J was trimmed by 5 bases and V by 3 bases; bases with no gene match: 6. In germline, CDR1 is MNHEY, CDR2 SMNVEV (reference sequence). This CDR3 contains 15 residues. CDR3 coding DNA: TGTGCCAGCAGTTTCGGTGGACAGGGGGCCAACGAGCAGTACTTC. Translation: CASSFGGQGANEQYF.

V gene TRBV7-2 combines with J gene TRBJ1-2, with D perhaps matching TRBD1 (6 bases). The V gene's germline CDR1 is SGHTA and CDR2 FQGNSA. The CDR3 runs 16 residues. V dropped 5 bases and J dropped 7 bases, with 23 bases sitting between them. The CDR3 DNA reads as TGTGCCAGCAGCCGGGGGGGGGCAGAGGGTATCTTTGGCTACACCTTC. This gives the protein CASSRGGAEGIFGYTF. The entire variable domain, with the rest obtained from reference TRBV7-2 and TRBJ1-2, is as follows: GAGVSQSPSNKVTEKGKDVELRCDPISGHTALYWYRQSLGQGLEFLIYFQGNSAPDKSGLPSDRFSAERTGGSVSTLTIQRTQQEDSAVYLCASSRGGAEGIFGYTFGSGTRLTVV.

The chain is built from TRBV5-1 and TRBJ1-2; no clear D gene. Germline V gene sequence: CDR1 SGHRS, CDR2 YFSETQ. This CDR3 is 14 amino acids long. V shed 0 bases and J shed 4 bases, with 10 bases lying between them. The CDR3 sequence is CASSLGLDIYGYTF. The CDR3 DNA reads as TGCGCCAGCAGCTTGGGGCTCGACATCTATGGCTACACCTTC.

The genes are TRBV30 and TRBJ1-3; D perhaps matches TRBD1 (6 bases). V was cut by 3 bases and J by 3 bases, with 18 bases left in between. The germline V gene has CDR1 GTSNPN and CDR2 SVGIG (reference sequence). The CDR3 has 16 residues. This chain's CDR3 is CAWSATGTLGGNTIYF. The CDR3 DNA is TGTGCCTGGAGCGCTACAGGGACCTTAGGTGGAAACACCATATATTTT.

The rearrangement links TRBV11-2 to TRBJ2-6; D not resolved. In germline, CDR1 is SGHAT, CDR2 FQNNGV. The CDR3 sequence is 15 residues long. V lost 1 base and J lost 2, with 6 bases in between. The CDR3 loop reads CASSLALTGANVLTF. CDR3 bases: TGTGCCAGCAGCTTAGCACTCACTGGGGCCAACGTCCTGACTTTC.

The chain carries TRBV7-2 and TRBJ1-4, with 7 bases identical to TRBD1. The CDR3 totals 16 residues. Germline assignment: CDR1 SGHTA and CDR2 FQGNSA. Trimming took 5 bases from V and 3 from J; bases not matched to a gene: 9. This CDR3 is CASSGTVTLANEKLFF. CDR3 nucleotide sequence: TGTGCCAGCAGCGGGACAGTTACTCTCGCTAATGAAAAACTGTTTTTT.

The V gene is TRBV6-6, the J gene TRBJ2-1, with 7 bases aligning to TRBD1. Trimming took 5 bases from V and 2 from J; bases not matched to a gene: 9. The CDR3 is 16 residues long. Germline CDR1 and CDR2: MNHNY and SVGAGI (reference sequence). CDR3 loop: CASSLDRAGPYNEQFF. Written as DNA, the CDR3 is TGTGCCAGCAGTCTCGACAGGGCCGGTCCCTACAATGAGCAGTTCTTC.

V is TRBV5-1 and J is TRBJ1-1, with 7 positions matching TRBD1. V shed 1 base and J 0 bases; nucleotides not matched to a gene: 3. CDR1 is SGHRS and CDR2 is YFSETQ in the germline V gene. The CDR3 is 15 amino acids. This chain's CDR3 is CASSLNRGLNTEAFF. CDR3 sequence (DNA): TGCGCCAGCAGCTTGAACAGGGGACTGAACACTGAAGCTTTCTTT.

The CDR3 DNA reads TGTGCCACCAGTGATGGTGGACAGGGGGAAGGCGAGCAGTACTTC. This encodes CATSDGGQGEGEQYF. The chain couples TRBV24-1 to TRBJ2-7; the match to TRBD1 covers 10 bases. The CDR3 has 15 residues. Per germline, CDR1 KGHDR and CDR2 SFDVKD. V gave up 3 bases and J gave up 6 bases; unmatched junction bases: 7.

The table lists this clone with a count of one. This sequence joins TRBV7-8 and TRBJ2-7, with a possible D match to TRBD2 (6 bases). V was cut by 1 base and J by 3 bases, with 7 bases left in between. This CDR3 contains 13 residues. The germline V gene encodes CDR1 SGHVS and CDR2 FQNEAQ. The CDR3 loop is CASSLGGLYEQYF. CDR3 DNA: TGTGCCAGCAGCTTAGGGGGACTCTACGAGCAGTACTTC.

V is TRBV19 and J is TRBJ2-4; weak D call: TRBD2 (5 bases). The germline V gene has CDR1 LNHDA and CDR2 SQIVND (reference sequence). This CDR3 has 13 residues. V gave up 4 bases and J gave up 10 bases, with 14 bases separating them. The CDR3 sequence is CASSTGRRAIQYF. In DNA form, the CDR3 reads TGTGCCAGTAGTACTGGTCGGCGGGCGATTCAGTACTTC.

The V gene is TRBV24-1, the J gene TRBJ1-3; 10 bases are shared with TRBD1. Germline values: CDR1 KGHDR, CDR2 SFDVKD. V gave up 9 bases and J gave up 0 bases; unmatched junction bases: 10. The CDR3 consists of 17 residues. The CDR3, as DNA: TGTGCCACCCGGGGACAGGGGCTGAGCAGCTCTGGAAACACCATATATTTT. Translating it yields CATRGQGLSSSGNTIYF.

DNA for the CDR3: TGTGCCAGCAGCTACGGGACAGCAACTAATGAAAAACTGTTTTTT. Its translation is CASSYGTATNEKLFF. The V call is TRBV2, the J call TRBJ1-4; 7 bases are a match to TRBD1. Trimming took 6 bases from V and 0 from J; bases not matched to a gene: 4. Germline V CDR1 and CDR2: SNHLY, FYNNEI. The CDR3 runs to 15 residues.

V usage is TRBV5-1 and J usage is TRBJ2-1, with TRBD1 identical over 9 bases. The J segment lost 1 base and the V segment lost 4 bases, leaving 9 bases of the junction unmatched. The germline V gene has CDR1 SGHRS and CDR2 YFSETQ. The length of the CDR3 is 17 residues. In nucleotides, the CDR3 is TGCGCCAGCAGCGGACCTCTAGACAGGGGGTCCTACAATGAGCAGTTCTTC. Translated: CASSGPLDRGSYNEQFF.

The chain links TRBV6-2 or TRBV6-3 to TRBJ1-4; no clear D gene. Germline V lookup: CDR1 MNHEY, CDR2 SVGEGT. The CDR3 spans 14 residues. Trimming removed 0 bases from V and 2 bases from J, with 4 bases in between. CDR3 protein: CASSYSGTNEKLFF. Written as DNA, the CDR3 is TGTGCCAGCAGTTACTCCGGGACTAATGAAAAACTGTTTTTT.

The J gene is TRBJ1-5, the V gene TRBV27; 7 positions match TRBD1. The germline V gene encodes CDR1 MNHEY and CDR2 SMNVEV (reference sequence). With 8 bases clipped from V and 7 bases from J, the junction kept 14 bases outside the gene matches. The CDR3 has 15 amino acids. CDR3 sequence reads: CASSPGTDRRQPQHF. The CDR3 nucleotides read TGTGCCAGCTCCCCCGGGACAGATAGGAGACAGCCCCAGCATTTT.

V and J are TRBV30 and TRBJ1-4; no firm D call. Germline CDR1 GTSNPN, CDR2 SVGIG (reference sequence). Deletions cut 3 bases from V and 8 bases from J, with 16 bases between. The CDR3 covers 14 residues. The CDR3 nucleotides read TGTGCCTGGAGATGGAGCAATCAAGGAGAAAAACTGTTTTTT. This encodes CAWRWSNQGEKLFF.

As DNA, the CDR3 is TGTGCCTGGAGTGTACGTTTAGGGAACGGACCTCGGGGCTACGAGCAGTACTTC. Encoded protein: CAWSVRLGNGPRGYEQYF. The chain joins TRBV30 to TRBJ2-7, with a weak D call TRBD2 (5 bases). The CDR3 contains 18 residues. Trimming pared 0 bases from V and 3 bases from J, leaving 24 bases between. Germline V gives CDR1 GTSNPN, CDR2 SVGIG (reference sequence).

This chain uses TRBV6-5 with TRBJ1-4; 8 bases are a match to TRBD1. Germline values: CDR1 MNHEY, CDR2 SVGAGI. V shed 5 bases, J shed 8 bases, and the junction held 7 bases outside the gene matches. CDR3 length: 14 amino acids. The CDR3 nucleotides read TGTGCCAGCAGTCTGGACAGGGTTCGGGAAAAACTGTTTTTT. Amino acids: CASSLDRVREKLFF.